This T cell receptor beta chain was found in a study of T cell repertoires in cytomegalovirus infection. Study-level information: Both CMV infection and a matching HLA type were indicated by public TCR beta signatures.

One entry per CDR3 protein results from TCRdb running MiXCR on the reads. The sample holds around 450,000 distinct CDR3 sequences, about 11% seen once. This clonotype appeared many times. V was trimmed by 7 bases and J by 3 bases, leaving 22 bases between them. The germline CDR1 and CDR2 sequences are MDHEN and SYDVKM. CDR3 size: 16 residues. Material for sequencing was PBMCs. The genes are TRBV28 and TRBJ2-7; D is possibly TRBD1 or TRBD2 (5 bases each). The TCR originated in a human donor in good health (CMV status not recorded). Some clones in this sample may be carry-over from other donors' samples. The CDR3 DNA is TGTGCCAGCACCCCCATGGCTGGGGCGGGTGACTACGAGCAGTACTTC. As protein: CASTPMAGAGDYEQYF.